The 11 T cell receptor beta chains listed next were all sequenced from one sample in a study of identical twins. TCRdb itself ran the 5' RACE reads through MiXCR, one entry per CDR3 protein. The sample carries approximately 590,000 distinct CDR3 sequences, over 8.5% recorded once. The data were also submitted as part of a second study, on yellow fever vaccine responses in identical twins.

Material: PBMCs. The receptors stem from a woman under 30 in good health.

This clonotype was recorded many times. The V gene is TRBV4-3, the J gene TRBJ2-7, with D perhaps TRBD1 (7 bases). Germline lookup yields CDR1 LGHNA and CDR2 YSLEER. The V gene lost 0 bases and the J gene lost 3 bases, with 21 bases spanning the gap. This CDR3 is 18 amino acids long. The CDR3 loop is CASSQDPSSGGLGYEQYF. The CDR3 nucleotides read TGCGCCAGCAGCCAAGATCCTTCCTCAGGGGGACTTGGCTACGAGCAGTACTTC.

This clonotype was found a few times. This chain connects TRBV6-4 to TRBJ2-1; D is unclear. CDR1 and CDR2 (germline): MRHNA, SNTAGT. Trimming cost V 5 bases and J 0 bases, with 14 bases left between them. The CDR3 is made up of 16 amino acids. The CDR3 region is CASSPLAESSYNEQFF. CDR3 bases: TGTGCCAGCAGTCCCCTTGCGGAGAGCTCCTACAATGAGCAGTTCTTC.

This clonotype was detected ten times or more. V is TRBV5-1 and J is TRBJ2-7, with a tentative D call TRBD2 (5 bases). Trimming took off 0 bases at V and 3 bases at J, with 19 bases between the two ends. Looked up from germline, CDR1 is SGHRS and CDR2 is YFSETQ. This CDR3 region has 17 residues. CDR3 DNA: TGCGCCAGCAGCTTGGCCGACGTGTGGGAGACGAACTACGAGCAGTACTTC. It is translated as CASSLADVWETNYEQYF.

This clonotype appeared a few times. The rearrangement joins TRBV5-6 to TRBJ2-1; 11 bases fit TRBD1. CDR3 size: 16 residues. CDR1 SGHDT and CDR2 YYEEEE come from the germline V gene. Trimming removed 2 bases from V and 6 bases from J; junction bases left unmatched: 7. CDR3 in DNA: TGTGCCAGCAGCTTTACAACCGGGACAGGGGGCAATGAGCAGTTCTTC. This codes for CASSFTTGTGGNEQFF.

This clonotype was detected many times. V and J are TRBV20-1 and TRBJ2-1; possibly TRBD1 for D (5 bases). V was shortened by 2 bases and J by 2 bases, with 13 bases between the two germline ends. Germline assignment: CDR1 DFQATT and CDR2 SNEGSKA (reference sequence). The CDR3 runs 15 residues. The CDR3 DNA is TGCAGTGCTAGAAGCTCGGCCAGGGCCTACAATGAGCAGTTCTTC. Its translation: CSARSSARAYNEQFF.

The J gene is TRBJ2-1, the V gene TRBV27; D gene uncertain. The CDR3 contains 15 residues. Germline loops: CDR1 MNHEY, CDR2 SMNVEV (reference sequence). With 7 bases removed from V and 3 bases from J, the gap between germline ends came to 16 bases. CDR3 bases: TGTGCCAGCAACCCTAAGGGCCCCGACTACAATGAGCAGTTCTTC. This sequence encodes CASNPKGPDYNEQFF.

In this sample, this clonotype turned up a few times. The chain employs TRBV7-9 and TRBJ2-5; D uncertain. The V gene's germline CDR1 is SEHNR and CDR2 FQNEAQ (reference sequence). The CDR3 covers 12 residues. V shed 6 bases and J shed 3 bases, with 8 bases lying between them. The DNA of the CDR3 is TGTGCCAGCAGTTACTATGAAGAGACCCAGTACTTC. As protein: CASSYYEETQYF. The variable domain in full, completed from reference TRBV7-9 and TRBJ2-5, reads DTGVSQNPRHKITKRGQNVTFRCDPISEHNRLYWYRQTLGQGPEFLTYFQNEAQLEKSRLLSDRFSAERPKGSFSTLEIQRTEQGDSAMYLCASSYYEETQYFGPGTRLLVL.

The V call is TRBV5-5, the J call TRBJ2-3, with D possibly being TRBD2 (6 bases). This CDR3 comprises 16 residues. Germline V gives CDR1 SGHKS, CDR2 YYEKEE (reference sequence). V was cut by 3 bases and J by 2 bases, with 16 bases left in between. CDR3 region: CASSYSGTLSTDTQYF. In DNA, the CDR3 is TGTGCCAGCAGCTATAGCGGAACCCTCTCCACAGATACGCAGTATTTT.

This clonotype has ten or more counts. The chain is built from TRBV5-1 and TRBJ2-5; D remains unclear. Germline CDR1 SGHRS, CDR2 YFSETQ. The CDR3 is 16 residues long. Trimming took 0 bases from V and 3 from J, leaving 15 bases between them. CDR3 DNA: TGCGCCAGCAGCTTGGGATTCCGGGCCGAGGAAGAGACCCAGTACTTC. Its translation: CASSLGFRAEEETQYF.

This clonotype was detected many times. V gene TRBV10-3 combines with J gene TRBJ1-5; TRBD1 aligns across 7 bases. There are 15 residues in the CDR3. Unmatched junction bases numbered 14, after V lost 10 bases and J lost 5 bases. Germline V gene lookup returns CDR1 ENHRY and CDR2 SYGVKD. CDR3 sequence: CATREFTGVDQPQHF. The DNA for the CDR3 is TGTGCCACTCGGGAATTTACAGGGGTGGATCAGCCCCAGCATTTT.

The chain couples TRBV2 to TRBJ2-1; D may be TRBD2 (6 bases). Looked up from germline, CDR1 is SNHLY and CDR2 is FYNNEI. V lost 6 bases to trimming and J lost 9 bases, with 18 bases between them. The CDR3 totals 14 residues. The CDR3 protein is CASSVLSGESEQFF. CDR3 coding DNA: TGTGCCAGCAGCGTCCTTTCGGGAGAGAGTGAGCAGTTCTTC.